This T cell receptor beta chain was obtained from a study of T cells after yellow fever vaccination. As TCR cDNA was made by 5'RACE template switching, a universal primer site and UMIs were added. MiXCR, run by TCRdb on the 5' RACE reads, gives a single entry per CDR3 protein. The data contain about 210,000 distinct CDR3 sequences, more than 3% of them singletons. Overall study findings and caveats: The study re-detected most primary-vaccination clones after the booster (96% CD4, almost 90% CD8).

A remark on this clonotype: Antigen specificity is unknown.

V gave up 1 base and J gave up 9 bases, with 15 bases separating them. The CDR3 has 13 residues. The germline V gene encodes CDR1 DFQATT and CDR2 SNEGSKA (reference sequence). The chain uses TRBV20-1 and TRBJ1-2; D uncertain. The input for sequencing was CD4+ T cells sorted from PBMCs, taken 10 days after the yellow fever booster vaccination. The sequence came from a man younger than 35 who received the YFV17D yellow fever vaccine. CDR3 residues: CSARVHRELSYTF. The CDR3 region has the DNA TGCAGTGCTAGAGTACACAGAGAATTGAGCTACACCTTC.